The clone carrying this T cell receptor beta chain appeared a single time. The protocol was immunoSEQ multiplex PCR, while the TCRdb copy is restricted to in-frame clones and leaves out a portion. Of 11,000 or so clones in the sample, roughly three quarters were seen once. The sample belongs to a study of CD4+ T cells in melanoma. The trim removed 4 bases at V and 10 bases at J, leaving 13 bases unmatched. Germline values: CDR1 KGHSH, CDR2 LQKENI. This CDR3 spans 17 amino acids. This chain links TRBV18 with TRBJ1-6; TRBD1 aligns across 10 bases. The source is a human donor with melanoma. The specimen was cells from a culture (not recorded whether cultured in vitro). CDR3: CASSQLRQGAEGSPLHF. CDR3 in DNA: TGTGCCAGCTCACAACTAAGACAGGGGGCTGAGGGATCACCCCTCCACTTT.